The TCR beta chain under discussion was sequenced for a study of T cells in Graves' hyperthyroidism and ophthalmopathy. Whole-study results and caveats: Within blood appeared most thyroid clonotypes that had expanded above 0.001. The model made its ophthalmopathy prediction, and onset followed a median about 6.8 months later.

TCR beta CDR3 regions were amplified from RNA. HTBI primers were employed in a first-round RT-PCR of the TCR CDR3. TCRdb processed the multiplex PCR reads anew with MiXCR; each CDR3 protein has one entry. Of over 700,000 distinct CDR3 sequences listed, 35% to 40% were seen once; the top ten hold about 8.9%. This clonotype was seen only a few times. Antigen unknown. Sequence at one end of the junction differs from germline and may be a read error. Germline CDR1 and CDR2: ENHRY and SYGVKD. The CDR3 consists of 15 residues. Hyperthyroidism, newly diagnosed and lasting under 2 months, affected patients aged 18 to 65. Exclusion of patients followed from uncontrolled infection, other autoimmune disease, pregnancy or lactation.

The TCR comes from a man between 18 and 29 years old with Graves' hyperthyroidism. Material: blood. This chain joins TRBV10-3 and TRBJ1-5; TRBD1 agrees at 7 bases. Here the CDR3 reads CASSVTGAWNQPQHF. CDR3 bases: TGTGCCAGCAGTGTAACAGGGGCGTGGAATCAGCCCCAGCATTTT.